This TCR beta chain emerged from a study of identical twins. Study outcomes and limitations: The models gave estimates that fell short of the out-of-frame TCR alpha sharing seen in monozygotic twins. Fewer insertions were carried by abundant cord blood beta clonotypes, but none was seen in memory repertoires.

Template switching created a universal primer site, and the cDNA included unique molecular identifiers. A single record per CDR3 protein comes from TCRdb applying MiXCR to the 5' RACE reads. Of 750,000 to 950,000 distinct CDR3 sequences listed, approximately 13% are singletons. Germline CDR1 LGHDT, CDR2 YNNKEL (reference sequence). This CDR3 is 15 amino acids long. Trimming removed 4 bases at V and 7 bases at J, with 17 bases between. The table lists this clonotype with a few counts. Its target is not known. These sequences were also reported in another study, on yellow fever vaccine responses in identical twins.

Material: PBMCs. This sequence joins TRBV3-1 and TRBJ2-1, with D perhaps being TRBD1 or TRBD2 (5 bases each). The TCR comes from a woman aged 18-29 years in good health. The CDR3 bases are TGTGCCAGCAGCCCCATCCCGGGGCCAAATAATGAGCAGTTCTTC. Protein sequence: CASSPIPGPNNEQFF.